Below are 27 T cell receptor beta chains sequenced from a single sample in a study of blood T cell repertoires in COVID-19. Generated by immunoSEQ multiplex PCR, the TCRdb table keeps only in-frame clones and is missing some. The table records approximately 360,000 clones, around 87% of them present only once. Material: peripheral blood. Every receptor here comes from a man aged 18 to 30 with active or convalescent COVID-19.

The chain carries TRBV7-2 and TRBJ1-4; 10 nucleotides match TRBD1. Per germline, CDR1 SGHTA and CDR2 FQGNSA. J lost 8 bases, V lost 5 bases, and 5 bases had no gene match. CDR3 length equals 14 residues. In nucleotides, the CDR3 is TGTGCCAGCAGCCCGGACAGGGGGGCGGAAAAACTGTTTTTT. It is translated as CASSPDRGAEKLFF. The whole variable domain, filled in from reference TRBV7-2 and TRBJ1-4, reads GAGVSQSPSNKVTEKGKDVELRCDPISGHTALYWYRQSLGQGLEFLIYFQGNSAPDKSGLPSDRFSAERTGGSVSTLTIQRTQQEDSAVYLCASSPDRGAEKLFFGSGTQLSVL.

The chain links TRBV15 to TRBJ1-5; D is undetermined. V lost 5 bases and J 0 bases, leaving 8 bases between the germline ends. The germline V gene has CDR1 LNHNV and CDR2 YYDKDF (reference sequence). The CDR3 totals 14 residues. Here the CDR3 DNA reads TGTGCCACCAGCCGGGAAAATAGCAATCAGCCCCAGCATTTT. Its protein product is CATSRENSNQPQHF.

The CDR3 reads CASTRDRGYNEQFF. CDR3 in DNA: TGTGCCAGTACCCGGGACAGGGGGTACAATGAGCAGTTCTTC. This rearrangement joins TRBV28 to TRBJ2-1; 11 bases agree with TRBD1. Germline trimming cut 9 bases from V and 4 bases from J; bases unmatched to any gene: 5. Germline V lookup: CDR1 MDHEN, CDR2 SYDVKM. This CDR3 comprises 14 residues.

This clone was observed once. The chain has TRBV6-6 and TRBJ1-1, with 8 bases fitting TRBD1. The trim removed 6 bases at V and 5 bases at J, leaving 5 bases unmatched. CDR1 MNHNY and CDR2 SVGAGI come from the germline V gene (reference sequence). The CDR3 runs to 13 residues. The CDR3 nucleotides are TGTGCCAGCAGCAGGGGGCGAAGGACTGAAGCTTTCTTT. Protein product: CASSRGRRTEAFF.

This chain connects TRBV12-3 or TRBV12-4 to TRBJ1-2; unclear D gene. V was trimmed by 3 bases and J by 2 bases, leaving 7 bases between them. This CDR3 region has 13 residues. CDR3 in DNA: TGTGCCAGCAGTTTCGGGTGGAACTATGGCTACACCTTC. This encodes CASSFGWNYGYTF.

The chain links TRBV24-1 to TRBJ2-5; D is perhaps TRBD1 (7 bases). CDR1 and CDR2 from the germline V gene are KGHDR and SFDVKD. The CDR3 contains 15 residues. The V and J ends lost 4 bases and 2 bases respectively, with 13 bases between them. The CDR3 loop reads CATSERDSRQETQYF. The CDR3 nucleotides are TGTGCCACCAGTGAGCGGGACAGCCGTCAAGAGACCCAGTACTTC.

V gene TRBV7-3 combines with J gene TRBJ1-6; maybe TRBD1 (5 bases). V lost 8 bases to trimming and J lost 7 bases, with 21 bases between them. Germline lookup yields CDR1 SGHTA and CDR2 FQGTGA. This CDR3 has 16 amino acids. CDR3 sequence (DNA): TGTGCCAGCTCGGACATTGGTGCCCCAAAAAATTCACCCCTCCACTTT. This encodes CASSDIGAPKNSPLHF.

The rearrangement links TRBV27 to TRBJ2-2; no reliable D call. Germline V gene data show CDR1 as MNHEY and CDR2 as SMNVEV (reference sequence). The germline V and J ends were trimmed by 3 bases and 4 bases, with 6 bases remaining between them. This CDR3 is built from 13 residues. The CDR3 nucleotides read TGTGCCAGCAGTTTTACAAGCACCGGGGAGCTGTTTTTT. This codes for CASSFTSTGELFF.

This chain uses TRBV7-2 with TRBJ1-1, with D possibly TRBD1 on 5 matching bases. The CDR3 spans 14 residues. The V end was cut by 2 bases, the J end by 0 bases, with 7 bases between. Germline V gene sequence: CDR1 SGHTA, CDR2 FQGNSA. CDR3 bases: TGTGCCAGCAGCTTATGGGGGGTGAACACTGAAGCTTTCTTT. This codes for CASSLWGVNTEAFF.

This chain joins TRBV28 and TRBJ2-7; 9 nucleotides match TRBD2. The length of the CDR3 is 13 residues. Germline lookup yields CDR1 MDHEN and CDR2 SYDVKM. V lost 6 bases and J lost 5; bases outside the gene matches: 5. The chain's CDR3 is CASSLAGVDEQYF. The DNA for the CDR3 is TGTGCCAGCAGCTTAGCGGGAGTCGACGAGCAGTACTTC.

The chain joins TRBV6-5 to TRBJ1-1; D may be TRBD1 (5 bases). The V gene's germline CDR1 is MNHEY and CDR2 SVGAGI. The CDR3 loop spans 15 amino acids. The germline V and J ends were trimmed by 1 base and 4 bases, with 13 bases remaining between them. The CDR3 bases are TGTGCCAGCAGTTACTTAGCGGGGCGGACCACTGAAGCTTTCTTT. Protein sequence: CASSYLAGRTTEAFF.

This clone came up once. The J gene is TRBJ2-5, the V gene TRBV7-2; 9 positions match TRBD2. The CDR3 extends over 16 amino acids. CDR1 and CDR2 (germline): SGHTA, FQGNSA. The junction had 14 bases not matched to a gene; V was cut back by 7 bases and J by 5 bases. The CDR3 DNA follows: TGTGCCAGCAATCCCCACGGCGGGAGGGGTGGGGAGACCCAGTACTTC. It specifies CASNPHGGRGGETQYF.

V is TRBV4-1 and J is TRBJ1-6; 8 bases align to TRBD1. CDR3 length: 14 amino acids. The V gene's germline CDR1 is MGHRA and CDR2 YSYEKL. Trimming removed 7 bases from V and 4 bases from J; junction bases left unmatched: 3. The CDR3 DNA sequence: TGCGCCAGCACCCAGGGGGCGTATAATTCACCCCTCCACTTT. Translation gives CASTQGAYNSPLHF.

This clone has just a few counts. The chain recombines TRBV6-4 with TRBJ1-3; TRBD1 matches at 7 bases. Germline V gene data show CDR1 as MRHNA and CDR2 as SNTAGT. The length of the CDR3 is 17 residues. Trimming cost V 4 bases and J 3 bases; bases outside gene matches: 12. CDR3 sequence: CASSASAFDRVGNTIYF. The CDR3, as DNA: TGTGCCAGCAGTGCTTCGGCTTTCGACAGGGTTGGAAACACCATATATTTT.

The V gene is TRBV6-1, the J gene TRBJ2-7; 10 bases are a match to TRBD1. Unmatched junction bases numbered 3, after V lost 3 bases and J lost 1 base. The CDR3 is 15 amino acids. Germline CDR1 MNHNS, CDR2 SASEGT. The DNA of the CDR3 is TGTGCCAGCAGTGAGCCGGGACAGGGGTCCTACGAGCAGTACTTC. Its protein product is CASSEPGQGSYEQYF.

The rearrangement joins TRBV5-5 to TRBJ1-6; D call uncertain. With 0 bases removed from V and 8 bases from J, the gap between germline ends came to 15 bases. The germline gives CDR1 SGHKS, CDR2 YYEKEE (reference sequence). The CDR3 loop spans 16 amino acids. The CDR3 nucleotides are TGTGCCAGCAGCTTGGGGTCCGTCCTTGACTATTCACCCCTCCACTTT. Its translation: CASSLGSVLDYSPLHF.

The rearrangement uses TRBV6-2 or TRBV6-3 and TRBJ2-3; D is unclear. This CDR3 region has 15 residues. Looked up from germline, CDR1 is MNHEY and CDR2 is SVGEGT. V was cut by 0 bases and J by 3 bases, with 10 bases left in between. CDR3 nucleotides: TGTGCCAGCAGTTACTCGACTTATATAACAGATACGCAGTATTTT. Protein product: CASSYSTYITDTQYF.

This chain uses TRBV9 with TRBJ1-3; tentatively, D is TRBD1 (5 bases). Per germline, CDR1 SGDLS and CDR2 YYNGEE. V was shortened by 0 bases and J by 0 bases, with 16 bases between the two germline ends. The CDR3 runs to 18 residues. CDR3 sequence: CASSVVGGTASSGNTIYF. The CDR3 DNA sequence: TGTGCCAGCAGCGTAGTTGGAGGGACGGCCAGCTCTGGAAACACCATATATTTT.

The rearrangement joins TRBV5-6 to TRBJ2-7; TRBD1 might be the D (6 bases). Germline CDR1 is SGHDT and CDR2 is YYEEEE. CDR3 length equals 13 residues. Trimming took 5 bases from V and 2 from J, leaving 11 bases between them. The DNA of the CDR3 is TGTGCCAGCAGACAACAGGGACCCTACGAGCAGTACTTC. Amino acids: CASRQQGPYEQYF.

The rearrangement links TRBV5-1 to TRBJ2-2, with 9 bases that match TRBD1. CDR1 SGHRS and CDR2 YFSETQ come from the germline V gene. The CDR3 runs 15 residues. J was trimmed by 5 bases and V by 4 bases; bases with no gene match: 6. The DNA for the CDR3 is TGCGCCAGCAGCCAGCCGGGACAGGGTACCGGGGAGCTGTTTTTT. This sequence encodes CASSQPGQGTGELFF.

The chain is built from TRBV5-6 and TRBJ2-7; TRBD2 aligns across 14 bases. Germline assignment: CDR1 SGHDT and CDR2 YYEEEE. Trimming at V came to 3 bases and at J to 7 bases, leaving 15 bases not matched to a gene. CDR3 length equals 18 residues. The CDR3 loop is CASSYGLAGGGSLGEQYF. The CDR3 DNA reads TGTGCCAGCAGCTATGGACTAGCGGGAGGAGGATCCCTTGGGGAGCAGTACTTC.

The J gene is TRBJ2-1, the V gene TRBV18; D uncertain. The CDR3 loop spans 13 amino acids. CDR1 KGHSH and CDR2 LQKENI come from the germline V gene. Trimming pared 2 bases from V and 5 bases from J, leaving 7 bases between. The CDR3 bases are TGTGCCAGCTCACCATTCCAAAACAATGAGCAGTTCTTC. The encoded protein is CASSPFQNNEQFF.

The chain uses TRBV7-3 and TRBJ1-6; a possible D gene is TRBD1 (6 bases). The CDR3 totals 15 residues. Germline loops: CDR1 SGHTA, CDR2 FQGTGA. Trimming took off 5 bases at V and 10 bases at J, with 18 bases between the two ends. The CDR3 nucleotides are TGTGCCAGCAGCCCCGGAGGCAGGGGTCTGTCACCCCTCCACTTT. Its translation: CASSPGGRGLSPLHF.

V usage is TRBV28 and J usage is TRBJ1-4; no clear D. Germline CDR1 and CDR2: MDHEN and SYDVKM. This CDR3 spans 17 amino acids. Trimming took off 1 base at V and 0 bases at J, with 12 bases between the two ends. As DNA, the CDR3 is TGTGCCAGCAGTTTATTCTCCCCGTCTGCAACTAATGAAAAACTGTTTTTT. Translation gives CASSLFSPSATNEKLFF.

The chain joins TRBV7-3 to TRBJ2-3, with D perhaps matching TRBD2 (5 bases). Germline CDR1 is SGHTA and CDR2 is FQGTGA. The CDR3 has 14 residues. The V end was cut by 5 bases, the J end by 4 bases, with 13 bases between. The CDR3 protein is CASSNAASSDTQYF. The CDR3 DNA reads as TGTGCCAGCAGCAATGCAGCTAGCTCAGATACGCAGTATTTT.

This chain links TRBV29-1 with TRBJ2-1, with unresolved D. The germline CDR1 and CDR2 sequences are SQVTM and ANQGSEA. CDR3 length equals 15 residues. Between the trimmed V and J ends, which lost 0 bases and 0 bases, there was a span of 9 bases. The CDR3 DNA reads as TGCAGCGTTGAAGATGCAGGAAGCTCCTACAATGAGCAGTTCTTC. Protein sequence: CSVEDAGSSYNEQFF.

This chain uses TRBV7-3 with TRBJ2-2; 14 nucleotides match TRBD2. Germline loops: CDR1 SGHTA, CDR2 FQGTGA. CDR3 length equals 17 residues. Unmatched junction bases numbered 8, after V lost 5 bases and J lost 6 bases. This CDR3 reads CASSPNLGLAGAGELFF. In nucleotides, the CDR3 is TGTGCCAGCAGCCCAAACCTGGGACTAGCGGGAGCCGGGGAGCTGTTTTTT.